A selection of T cell receptor beta chains follows, all from one sample in a study of T cell responses to AZD1222 COVID-19 vaccine. Profiling relied on immunoSEQ multiplex PCR, and the TCRdb table lists in-frame clones only, not all of them. The table includes 200,000 or so clones, around 87% detected once. Sample: peripheral blood, taken on day 0 of MenACWY control vaccination. The receptors originated from an adult in good health. Each CDR3 is given with its conserved first and last residue. A D gene is named only where the DNA matches it firmly.

j_call: TRBJ2-3
v_call: TRBV19
d_call: -
cdr3_aa: CASSMGAFTDTQYF

j_call: TRBJ2-5
v_call: TRBV11-3
d_call: -
cdr3_aa: CASSLGSRETQYF

j_call: TRBJ2-7
v_call: TRBV12-3/TRBV12-4
d_call: -
cdr3_aa: CASSPRDSYEQYF

j_call: TRBJ2-7
v_call: TRBV28
d_call: TRBD1
cdr3_aa: CASSFQGAGEQYF

j_call: TRBJ1-1
v_call: TRBV3-1/TRBV3-2
d_call: TRBD1
cdr3_aa: CASSQTDRPNTEAFF

j_call: TRBJ2-1
v_call: TRBV5-1
d_call: TRBD1
cdr3_aa: CASSFGLRQGANEQFF

j_call: TRBJ1-3
v_call: TRBV4-2
d_call: -
cdr3_aa: CASSQEMGSSGNTIYF

j_call: TRBJ1-6
v_call: TRBV30
d_call: -
cdr3_aa: CAWSVRGGYSPLHF

j_call: TRBJ2-7
v_call: TRBV4-2
d_call: TRBD2
cdr3_aa: CASSPRLAGIYEQYF

j_call: TRBJ2-3
v_call: TRBV5-4
d_call: -
cdr3_aa: CATSIRWDTQYF

j_call: TRBJ1-1
v_call: TRBV6-1
d_call: -
cdr3_aa: CASSEARGPRATEAFF

j_call: TRBJ2-7
v_call: TRBV11-1
d_call: -
cdr3_aa: CASSFNLLDEQYF

j_call: TRBJ2-1
v_call: TRBV2
d_call: -
cdr3_aa: CASSEATPGGNEQFF